Listed below are T cell receptor beta chains from one sample, sequenced in a study of Ad26.COV2.S vaccination and SARS-CoV-2 variants. Produced via immunoSEQ multiplex PCR; TCRdb's table is partial and in-frame only. In the table there are 300,000 to 350,000 clones, under 90% of which are singletons. The source was peripheral blood, collected in a trial of Ad26.COV2.S vaccine versus placebo. Receptors originate from a person aged 18 to 59 who received the Ad26.COV2.S COVID-19 vaccine or a placebo. CDR3s include the opening cysteine and the closing phenylalanine or tryptophan. Each record gives: clone size, D gene, V gene, J gene, CDR3 DNA, CDR3 protein. A D gene is named only where the DNA matches it firmly. The listing skips clone size in some rows; elsewhere it reads once, few, many or a size class.

size: .; D: TRBD1; V: TRBV7-2; J: TRBJ2-4; DNA: TGTGCCAGCAGCTTAGAGGGACAGGGAGACATTCAGTACTTC; CDR3: CASSLEGQGDIQYF
size: .; D: .; V: TRBV4-1; J: TRBJ1-5; DNA: TGCGCCAGCAGCCAAGATCGCACCTGGGACATCAAGTATCAGCCCCAGCATTTT; CDR3: CASSQDRTWDIKYQPQHF
size: once; D: TRBD2; V: TRBV29-1; J: TRBJ2-1; DNA: TGCAGCGTTGAGGGGTTTCCAGCGCAGAGTGGGGGGGAGTCTGAGCAGTTCTTC; CDR3: CSVEGFPAQSGGESEQFF
size: once; D: .; V: TRBV18; J: TRBJ1-1; DNA: TGTGCCAGCTCACCACCGGGACAAAAGAACACTGAAGCTTTCTTT; CDR3: CASSPPGQKNTEAFF
size: .; D: .; V: TRBV3-1/TRBV3-2; J: TRBJ2-5; DNA: TGTGCCAGCAGTCCATACGGATGGCCCGAAGAGACCCAGTACTTC; CDR3: CASSPYGWPEETQYF
size: .; D: .; V: TRBV10-3; J: TRBJ1-2; DNA: TGTGCCACCGGACAGAACGGAGGCTACACCTTC; CDR3: CATGQNGGYTF
size: once; D: .; V: TRBV3-1/TRBV3-2; J: TRBJ1-2; DNA: TGTGCCAGCAGTGACGGACTGGTGGGCTACACCTTC; CDR3: CASSDGLVGYTF
size: .; D: .; V: TRBV12-3/TRBV12-4; J: TRBJ2-2; DNA: TGTGCCAATAAACAGAGGAACACCGGGGAGCTGTTTTTT; CDR3: CANKQRNTGELFF
size: .; D: .; V: TRBV5-5; J: TRBJ1-5; DNA: TGTGCCAGCAGCTTGGGGTTAGGGTTCAGTCAGCCCCAGCATTTT; CDR3: CASSLGLGFSQPQHF
size: .; D: TRBD2; V: TRBV5-1; J: TRBJ2-3; DNA: TGCGCCAGCAGCTCGGGGGGGTTCCCCCCCGCTGATACGCAGTATTTT; CDR3: CASSSGGFPPADTQYF
size: once; D: .; V: TRBV4-3; J: TRBJ2-6; DNA: TGCGCCAGCAGCCAAGATGCCCCTGGGAACAGTGGGGCCAACGTCCTGACTTTC; CDR3: CASSQDAPGNSGANVLTF
size: .; D: .; V: TRBV6-6; J: TRBJ1-2; DNA: TGTGCCAGCAGTAATAACTATGGCTACACCTTC; CDR3: CASSNNYGYTF
size: .; D: TRBD2; V: TRBV27; J: TRBJ2-3; DNA: TGTGCCAGCAGCCCGGAGACTAGCGGGGCAGATACGCAGTATTTT; CDR3: CASSPETSGADTQYF
size: .; D: .; V: TRBV19; J: TRBJ1-5; DNA: TGTGCCAGCGACAGGTTCAATCAGCCCCAGCATTTT; CDR3: CASDRFNQPQHF
size: .; D: TRBD2; V: TRBV4-3; J: TRBJ2-1; DNA: TGCGCCAGCAGCCAAGAACTAGCGGGAGTGGTAAATGAGCAGTTCTTC; CDR3: CASSQELAGVVNEQFF
size: .; D: .; V: TRBV5-8; J: TRBJ1-2; DNA: TGTGCCAGCAGCTTGGGGCAGGGGTACTATGGCTACACCTTC; CDR3: CASSLGQGYYGYTF